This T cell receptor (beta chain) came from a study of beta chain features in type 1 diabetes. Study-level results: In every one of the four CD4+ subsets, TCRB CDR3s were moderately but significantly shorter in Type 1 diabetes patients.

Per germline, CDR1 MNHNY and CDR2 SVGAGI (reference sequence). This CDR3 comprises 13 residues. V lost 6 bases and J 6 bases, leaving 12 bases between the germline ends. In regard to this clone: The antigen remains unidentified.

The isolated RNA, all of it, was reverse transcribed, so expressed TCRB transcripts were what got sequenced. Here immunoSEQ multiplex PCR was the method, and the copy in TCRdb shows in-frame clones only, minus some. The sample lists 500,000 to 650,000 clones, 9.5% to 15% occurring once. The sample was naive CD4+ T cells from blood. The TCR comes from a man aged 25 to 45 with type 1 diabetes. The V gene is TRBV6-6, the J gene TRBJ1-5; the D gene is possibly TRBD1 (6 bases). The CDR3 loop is CASSGQTGQPQHF. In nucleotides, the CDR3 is TGTGCCAGCAGCGGACAGACCGGTCAGCCCCAGCATTTT.